The 6 T cell receptor beta chains below were found in one sample sequenced in a study of Tregs in tolerant kidney transplant recipients. Data came from immunoSEQ multiplex PCR; TCRdb stores just in-frame clones and leaves some out. The data hold 50,000 or so clones, with about 90% observed a single time. Sequenced sample: Tregs from blood. The receptors were sampled from a human donor in good health.

CDR3 DNA sequence: TGTGCCAGCAGCTTAAGCCTTCCCGAGGCGCAGTATTTT. This sequence encodes CASSLSLPEAQYF. J is TRBJ2-3 and V is TRBV7-8; no clear D. The CDR3 has 13 amino acids. V lost 2 bases and J 10 bases, leaving 13 bases between the germline ends. Germline CDR1 SGHVS, CDR2 FQNEAQ. Using reference TRBV7-8 and TRBJ2-3 for the parts outside the CDR3, the full variable domain is GAGVSQSPRYKVAKRGQDVALRCDPISGHVSLFWYQQALGQGPEFLTYFQNEAQLDKSGLPSDRFFAERPEGSVSTLKIQRTQQEDSAVYLCASSLSLPEAQYFGPGTRLTVL.

The genes are TRBV5-1 and TRBJ2-3; 8 positions agree with TRBD2. Germline assignment: CDR1 SGHRS and CDR2 YFSETQ. The length of the CDR3 is 13 residues. V dropped 3 bases and J dropped 5; count of bases not matched to a gene: 2. The DNA for the CDR3 is TGCGCCAGCAGCTCGACTAGCGTAGATACGCAGTATTTT. Translating it yields CASSSTSVDTQYF.

The rearrangement uses TRBV5-1 and TRBJ1-1; 8 bases align to TRBD1. The CDR3 is 13 residues long. CDR1 and CDR2 from the germline V gene are SGHRS and YFSETQ. Trimming removed 4 bases from V and 3 bases from J; junction bases left unmatched: 2. This CDR3 reads CASSGQGDTEAFF. The DNA for the CDR3 is TGCGCCAGCAGCGGACAGGGTGACACTGAAGCTTTCTTT.

CDR3 region: CASSQEGQGKNIQYF. In DNA form, the CDR3 reads TGCGCCAGCAGCCAAGAGGGACAGGGTAAAAACATTCAGTACTTC. The gene calls are TRBV4-1 and TRBJ2-4, with TRBD1 identical over 9 bases. Germline loops: CDR1 MGHRA, CDR2 YSYEKL. The trim removed 0 bases at V and 4 bases at J, leaving 1 base unmatched. CDR3 size: 15 residues.

The rearrangement joins TRBV18 to TRBJ1-2; D uncertain. Trimming shortened V by 3 bases and J by 3 bases, and 8 bases separated the two germline ends. The germline V gene has CDR1 KGHSH and CDR2 LQKENI. This CDR3 comprises 13 residues. CDR3 sequence (DNA): TGTGCCAGCTCACCGGAGTCCCACTATGGCTACACCTTC. Protein sequence: CASSPESHYGYTF.

This clone has just a few counts. The chain carries TRBV19 and TRBJ1-1; D is perhaps TRBD1 (5 bases). The CDR3 is made up of 13 amino acids. V was clipped by 7 bases and J by 1 base, with 10 bases between them. Germline CDR1 reads LNHDA; CDR2 reads SQIVND (reference sequence). The CDR3, as DNA: TGTGCCAGTAACAAAGACAGGAACACTGAAGCTTTCTTT. Protein: CASNKDRNTEAFF.